This T cell receptor (beta chain) is drawn from a study of T cell responses to AZD1222 COVID-19 vaccine (dated by TCRdb to 2020 to 2023). Describing the broader study: AZD1222 recipients whose second dose came at about 4 weeks and those whose second dose came at about 12 weeks were combined into one group, since spike-specific TCR depth and breadth did not differ between the two schedules. Trial participants were enrolled by age into 18-55, 56-69 and 70-plus year subgroups, with around 150, 28 and 57 TCR-sequenced participants respectively. A total of 230 to 250 trial participants underwent TCR sequencing, of whom under 220 had received two doses of AZD1222 and some 25 had received two doses of the MenACWY control vaccine.

As to this clone: It lacks a known antigen. One base away there is no much larger clone; base qualities are not given.

Study-wide conclusions, independent of this receptor: Conclusions about previously exposed vaccinees were limited because only 5 or 6 AZD1222 recipients were SARS-CoV-2 seropositive at baseline. Reportedly, close to half of the unique spike-specific TCRs recognized epitopes lying outside the regions that are mutated in the B.1.351 and B.1.1.7 variants. Participants were mostly white British and included more females than males, and it was suggested by the authors that clonal diversity may have been underestimated. The vaccine-associated CD4 TCRs covered the entire spike protein, and the dominant responses fell in regions 160-218 and 743-854. In the small 56-69-year group, the increase in depth fell short of significance, most likely because of low power. After two AZD1222 doses, both the breadth and the depth of spike-specific TCRs were significantly higher than at day 0 and than in MenACWY recipients. Because no samples from the day 14 peak response were available, repertoires could be characterized only after the peak T cell response.

V loses 0 bases of germline sequence and J loses 2 bases, and the interval between the two ends is 7 bases. CDR1 and CDR2 (KGHDR, SFDVKD) derive from the germline V gene. The CDR3 measures 14 amino acids from cysteine to phenylalanine. Just CDR3 DNA is preserved here, 42 bases in frame from base 1. The CDR3 regions of human TCRbeta chains were analyzed by immunosequencing. Turning to the authors' computational methods: TCRs in the repertoires were compared against a reference library of SARS-CoV-2-specific TCRs that had been generated with the MIRA antigen-specificity platform. Breadth meant the fraction of unique TCRs that were SARS-CoV-2-associated, whereas depth meant the fraction of total T cells that were SARS-CoV-2-associated. Using the MIRA data, each spike-specific TCR was assigned both to the spike region to which the TCR was reactive and to a CD4 or CD8 class. Log10-transformed breadth and depth values were compared by one-way ANOVA with Sidak's multiple comparisons tests. TCRdb retrieved this table from immuneACCESS and kept in-frame rearrangements only. Not all clones are present; in checked studies, unresolved V genes account for under half, and no reason is known for the remainder. V, J and clone size were drawn from that table, and D and trimming were deduced from the DNA. Here the sample has 150,000 or so clones; around 90% occur a single time. The ten most abundant clones make up approximately 2.5% of the sample.

The label giving this sample's time point can be read as: baseline before first vaccination. Samples from vaccinated people were obtained from the UK trials COV001 and COV002, which included a single-blind randomized controlled phase 2/3 trial of AZD1222 (ChAdOx1 nCoV-19) in healthy adults. Trial participant PBMC samples were collected at day 0 and day 28 after the second dose for TCRbeta chain sequencing. The V and J segments used are TRBV24-1 and TRBJ2-7, with the D gene too uncertain to name. The material was peripheral blood, obtained on day 0 of AZD1222 vaccination. The TCR comes from an adult in good health. The CDR3 sequence is CATSDLRCAYEQYF. The sequenced DNA is TGTGCCACCAGTGATTTGCGCTGCGCCTACGAGCAGTACTTC.